This paragraph covers one T cell receptor (beta chain) sequence. What it recognizes is unknown. The data were taken from a study of PD-1 blockade in classical Hodgkin lymphoma. General study results and limits: Sources of repertoire differences remain undefined, possibly disease activity or prior therapy.

Germline CDR1 GTSNPN, CDR2 SVGIG (reference sequence). The V end lost 0 bases, the J end lost 6 bases, and 9 bases lay between the germline ends. The CDR3 is made up of 13 amino acids. The time point: cycle 4 day 1 (C4D1), after 6 weeks of nivolumab. With no exception, relapse followed autologous stem cell transplantation in all patients, and brentuximab vedotin exposure varied. The study recorded best responses of complete response, partial response or progressive disease. Measured with immunoSEQ multiplex PCR; TCRdb has only the in-frame clones, and not every one. The sample lists tens of thousands of clones; about 90% were seen once.

The receptor was isolated from a human donor with classical Hodgkin lymphoma. Sequenced material: peripheral blood mononuclear cells (PBMCs), taken before the fourth cycle of nivolumab. This chain links TRBV30 with TRBJ2-1; a weak D match, TRBD2 (5 bases). The CDR3 DNA sequence: TGTGCCTGGAGTGTACAAGAGGGCAATGAGCAGTTCTTC. This codes for CAWSVQEGNEQFF.